These 19 T cell receptor beta chains were all obtained from the same sample, sequenced in a study of blood T cell repertoires in COVID-19 (dated by TCRdb to about 2020). Library preparation employed the immunoSEQ multiplex PCR assay. The table comes from immuneACCESS by way of TCRdb, which keeps in-frame sequences with V and J called. Part of the clones is missing from these tables; in studies checked, under half for an unresolved V gene and the rest for unknown reasons. The sample data list 50,000 to 55,000 clones, and more than 70% of these were observed just once. The top ten clonotypes cover under 30% of the sample. Sequenced: peripheral blood. The receptor source for this set is a woman older than 75 with acute or convalescent COVID-19.

This rearrangement joins TRBV2 to TRBJ1-5; D is perhaps TRBD1 (6 bases). This CDR3 has 15 residues. The V and J ends lost 8 bases and 4 bases respectively, with 18 bases between them. Germline CDR1 reads SNHLY; CDR2 reads FYNNEI. The CDR3 loop is CASRAEGGRNQPQHF. The CDR3 coding sequence is TGTGCCAGCCGAGCCGAGGGGGGGAGGAATCAGCCCCAGCATTTT.

J is TRBJ2-3 and V is TRBV5-8; 7 bases map to TRBD2. Trimming took 6 bases from V and 2 from J; bases not matched to a gene: 9. The CDR3 has 15 amino acids. CDR1 and CDR2 (germline): SGHTS, YDEGEE. The CDR3 loop reads CASTPTSYYTDTQYF. In DNA, the CDR3 is TGTGCCAGCACCCCGACTAGCTATTACACAGATACGCAGTATTTT.

This chain uses TRBV5-8 with TRBJ2-1, with D unclear. The CDR3 extends over 14 amino acids. Looked up from germline, CDR1 is SGHTS and CDR2 is YDEGEE. Trimming took off 0 bases at V and 6 bases at J, with 10 bases between the two ends. The CDR3 bases are TGTGCCAGCAGCTTGGCCCAGCTAGGCAATGAGCAGTTCTTC. Translating it yields CASSLAQLGNEQFF.

This rearrangement joins TRBV5-1 to TRBJ1-1, with TRBD1 matching over 7 bases. Germline V gives CDR1 SGHRS, CDR2 YFSETQ. This CDR3 contains 14 residues. Losses at the gene ends were 5 bases for V and 0 bases for J; bases not matched to a gene: 4. The CDR3 region has the DNA TGCGCCAGCAGTTGGGACAGCTTGAACACTGAAGCTTTCTTT. Its translation is CASSWDSLNTEAFF.

J is TRBJ2-2 and V is TRBV2; TRBD2 matches at 14 bases. The CDR3 spans 18 residues. Looked up from germline, CDR1 is SNHLY and CDR2 is FYNNEI. V lost 6 bases and J lost 1; bases outside the gene matches: 7. The CDR3 nucleotides read TGTGCCAGCAGCGGATCAGGGACTAGCGGGGGGAACACCGGGGAGCTGTTTTTT. Translated, it gives CASSGSGTSGGNTGELFF.

The V call is TRBV6-5, the J call TRBJ2-3; D gene ambiguous. The CDR3 has 14 residues. Trimming pared 0 bases from V and 6 bases from J, leaving 10 bases between. From germline, CDR1 is MNHEY and CDR2 SVGAGI. CDR3 amino acids: CASSYSMAQDTQYF. CDR3 in DNA: TGTGCCAGCAGTTACTCGATGGCTCAGGATACGCAGTATTTT.

The chain employs TRBV11-2 and TRBJ2-1; no firm D call. The germline CDR1 and CDR2 sequences are SGHAT and FQNNGV. CDR3 length: 13 residues. Trimming removed 1 base from V and 10 bases from J, with 11 bases in between. The CDR3 reads CASSLAPRREQFF. DNA for the CDR3: TGTGCCAGCAGCTTAGCCCCACGGCGGGAGCAGTTCTTC.

V is TRBV30 and J is TRBJ2-5; D may be TRBD2 (5 bases). The germline V gene encodes CDR1 GTSNPN and CDR2 SVGIG (reference sequence). Trimming removed 2 bases at V and 5 bases at J, with 12 bases between. CDR3 size: 13 residues. Written as DNA, the CDR3 is TGTGCCTGGAGTCCGGGAACTCGGGAGACCCAGTACTTC. Amino acids: CAWSPGTRETQYF.

V and J are TRBV18 and TRBJ1-1; D may be TRBD1 (6 bases). The V end was cut by 3 bases, the J end by 1 base, with 12 bases between. Per germline, CDR1 KGHSH and CDR2 LQKENI. This CDR3 is 15 amino acids long. As DNA, the CDR3 is TGTGCCAGCTCACCCGGACAGATCCCGAACACTGAAGCTTTCTTT. Its protein is CASSPGQIPNTEAFF.

The CDR3 sequence is CAISEPDSNQPQHF. DNA for the CDR3: TGTGCCATCAGTGAGCCGGACAGTAATCAGCCCCAGCATTTT. J is TRBJ1-5 and V is TRBV10-3; a possible D gene is TRBD1 (6 bases). The V end lost 2 bases, the J end lost 4 bases, and 9 bases lay between the germline ends. CDR1 and CDR2 from the germline V gene are ENHRY and SYGVKD. This CDR3 has 14 residues.

The rearrangement uses TRBV9 and TRBJ2-1; D possibly corresponds to TRBD2 (7 bases). This CDR3 region has 15 residues. Germline values: CDR1 SGDLS, CDR2 YYNGEE. Trimming pared 4 bases from V and 9 bases from J, leaving 20 bases between. The CDR3 DNA follows: TGTGCCAGCAGCTCCCGGGGGGCTGCCGGCGGTGAGCAGTTCTTC. It encodes CASSSRGAAGGEQFF.

The V call is TRBV5-1, the J call TRBJ2-3; tentative D call: TRBD1 (6 bases). The CDR3 totals 14 residues. The V end lost 3 bases, the J end lost 1 base, and 9 bases lay between the germline ends. Germline V gene sequence: CDR1 SGHRS, CDR2 YFSETQ. CDR3 sequence: CASSSGQRTDTQYF. DNA for the CDR3: TGCGCCAGCAGCTCTGGACAGCGCACAGATACGCAGTATTTT.

This clone has more than one count but fewer than ten. The chain couples TRBV4-1 to TRBJ1-6, with D possibly matching TRBD1 (6 bases). The CDR3 runs to 16 residues. CDR1 MGHRA and CDR2 YSYEKL come from the germline V gene. V was shortened by 2 bases and J by 7 bases, with 15 bases between the two germline ends. CDR3 region: CASSQPGTLGNSPLHF. For the CDR3, the DNA is TGCGCCAGCAGCCAACCCGGGACACTTGGCAATTCACCCCTCCACTTT.

The chain has TRBV6-5 and TRBJ1-1, with D possibly matching TRBD1 (5 bases). This CDR3 is built from 13 residues. CDR1 is MNHEY and CDR2 is SVGAGI in the germline V gene. V was clipped by 8 bases and J by 0 bases, with 10 bases between them. CDR3 amino acids: CASAGRLNTEAFF. CDR3 nucleotides: TGTGCCAGCGCGGGACGTTTGAACACTGAAGCTTTCTTT.

The V gene is TRBV30, the J gene TRBJ1-2; 7 bases line up with TRBD1. The CDR3 sequence is 15 residues long. Per the germline V gene, CDR1 is GTSNPN and CDR2 is SVGIG (reference sequence). The ends lost 0 bases at V and 3 bases at J; junction bases unmatched: 7. In nucleotides, the CDR3 is TGTGCCTGGAGTGTACCGGGACAGATCTACTATGGCTACACCTTC. Amino acids: CAWSVPGQIYYGYTF.

This chain connects TRBV12-5 to TRBJ1-3, with D maybe TRBD1 (6 bases). The V end lost 1 base, the J end lost 1 base, and 17 bases lay between the germline ends. CDR3 length: 18 amino acids. Germline V gives CDR1 LGHNT, CDR2 FRNRAP. CDR3 in amino acids: CASGLGGGALVSGNTIYF. CDR3 coding DNA: TGTGCTAGTGGTTTGGGAGGGGGGGCTCTTGTTTCTGGAAACACCATATATTTT.

This clone has only one observation. J is TRBJ2-1 and V is TRBV5-8; TRBD2 aligns across 13 bases. Germline CDR1 and CDR2: SGHTS and YDEGEE. CDR3 length equals 16 residues. V shed 0 bases, J shed 8 bases, and the junction held 5 bases outside the gene matches. The CDR3 loop reads CASSLGAGLAGYEQFF. In nucleotides, the CDR3 is TGTGCCAGCAGCTTGGGCGCGGGACTAGCGGGGTATGAGCAGTTCTTC.

The rearrangement links TRBV5-6 to TRBJ2-3; 8 nucleotides align to TRBD1. The CDR3 has 17 amino acids. The germline gives CDR1 SGHDT, CDR2 YYEEEE. The V segment lost 3 bases and the J segment 3 bases; nucleotides outside the gene matches: 12. The CDR3 region has the DNA TGTGCCAGCAGCTACTATGGACAGGGAGGTGGGACAGATACGCAGTATTTT. It codes for CASSYYGQGGGTDTQYF.

The V call is TRBV27, the J call TRBJ1-6; 9 bases agree with TRBD1. With 1 base clipped from V and 7 bases from J, the junction kept 8 bases outside the gene matches. CDR3 length equals 17 residues. Germline CDR1 reads MNHEY; CDR2 reads SMNVEV (reference sequence). This chain's CDR3 is CASSLLSLTGGNSPLHF. CDR3 nucleotide sequence: TGTGCCAGCAGTTTATTGTCCTTGACAGGGGGGAATTCACCCCTCCACTTT.